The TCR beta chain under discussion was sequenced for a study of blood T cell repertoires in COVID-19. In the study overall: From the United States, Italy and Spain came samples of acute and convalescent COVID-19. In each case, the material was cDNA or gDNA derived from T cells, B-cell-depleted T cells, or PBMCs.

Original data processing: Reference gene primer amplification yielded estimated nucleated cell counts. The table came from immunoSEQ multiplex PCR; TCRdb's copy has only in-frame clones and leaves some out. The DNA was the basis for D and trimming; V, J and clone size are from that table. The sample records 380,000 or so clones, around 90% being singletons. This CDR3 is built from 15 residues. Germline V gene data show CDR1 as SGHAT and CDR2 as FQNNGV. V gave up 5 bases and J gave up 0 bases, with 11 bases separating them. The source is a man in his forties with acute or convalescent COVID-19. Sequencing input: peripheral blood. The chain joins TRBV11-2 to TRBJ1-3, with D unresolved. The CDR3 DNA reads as TGTGCCAGCAGCCCTAACCCGTCCTCTGGAAACACCATATATTTT. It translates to CASSPNPSSGNTIYF.